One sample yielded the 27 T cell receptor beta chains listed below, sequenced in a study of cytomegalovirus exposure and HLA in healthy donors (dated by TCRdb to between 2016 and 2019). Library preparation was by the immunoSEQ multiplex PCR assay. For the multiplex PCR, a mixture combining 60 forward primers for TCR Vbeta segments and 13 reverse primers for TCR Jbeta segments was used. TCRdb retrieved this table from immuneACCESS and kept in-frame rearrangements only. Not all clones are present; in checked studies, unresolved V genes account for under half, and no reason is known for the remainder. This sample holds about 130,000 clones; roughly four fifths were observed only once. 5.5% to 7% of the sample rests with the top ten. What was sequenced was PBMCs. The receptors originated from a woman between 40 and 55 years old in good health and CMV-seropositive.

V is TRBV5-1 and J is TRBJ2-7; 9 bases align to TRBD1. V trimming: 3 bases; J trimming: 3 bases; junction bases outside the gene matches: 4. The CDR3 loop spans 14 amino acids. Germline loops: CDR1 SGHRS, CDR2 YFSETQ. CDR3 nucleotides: TGCGCCAGCAGCTCTACAGGGGGCAACTACGAGCAGTACTTC. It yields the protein CASSSTGGNYEQYF.

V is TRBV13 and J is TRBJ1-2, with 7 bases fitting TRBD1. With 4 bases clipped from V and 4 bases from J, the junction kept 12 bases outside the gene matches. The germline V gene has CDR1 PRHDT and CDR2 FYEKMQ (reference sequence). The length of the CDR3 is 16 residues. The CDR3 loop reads CASSSQGRWDIYGYTF. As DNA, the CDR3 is TGTGCCAGCAGCTCACAGGGGAGGTGGGACATCTATGGCTACACCTTC.

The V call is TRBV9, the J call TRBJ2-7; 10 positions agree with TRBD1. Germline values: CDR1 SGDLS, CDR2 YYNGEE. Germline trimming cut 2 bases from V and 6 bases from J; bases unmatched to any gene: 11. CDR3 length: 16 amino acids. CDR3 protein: CASSVHDGGQGREQYF. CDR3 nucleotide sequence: TGTGCCAGCAGCGTTCACGACGGGGGACAGGGGCGCGAGCAGTACTTC. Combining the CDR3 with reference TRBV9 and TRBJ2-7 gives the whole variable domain DSGVTQTPKHLITATGQRVTLRCSPRSGDLSVYWYQQSLDQGLQFLIQYYNGEERAKGNILERFSAQQFPDLHSELNLSSLELGDSALYFCASSVHDGGQGREQYFGPGTRLTVT.

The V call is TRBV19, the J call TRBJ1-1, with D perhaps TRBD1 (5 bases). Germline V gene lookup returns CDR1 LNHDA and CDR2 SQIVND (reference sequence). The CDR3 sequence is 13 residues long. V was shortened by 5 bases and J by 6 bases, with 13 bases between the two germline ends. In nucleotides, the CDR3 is TGTGCCAGTAGTCGGCGGGGGTTCCCTGAAGCTTTCTTT. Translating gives CASSRRGFPEAFF.

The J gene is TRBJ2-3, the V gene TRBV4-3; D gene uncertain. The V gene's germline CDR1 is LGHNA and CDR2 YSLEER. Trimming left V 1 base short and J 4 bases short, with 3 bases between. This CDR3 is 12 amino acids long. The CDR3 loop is CASSQAADTQYF. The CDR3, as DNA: TGCGCCAGCAGCCAAGCTGCAGATACGCAGTATTTT.

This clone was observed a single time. As DNA, the CDR3 is TGTGCCAGCAGCCGCGACGGCACAGCATACAATGAGCAGTTCTTC. Protein sequence: CASSRDGTAYNEQFF. The chain uses TRBV7-3 and TRBJ2-1; D gene ambiguous. CDR3 length equals 15 residues. V lost 5 bases and J 4 bases, leaving 15 bases between the germline ends. CDR1 SGHTA and CDR2 FQGTGA come from the germline V gene.

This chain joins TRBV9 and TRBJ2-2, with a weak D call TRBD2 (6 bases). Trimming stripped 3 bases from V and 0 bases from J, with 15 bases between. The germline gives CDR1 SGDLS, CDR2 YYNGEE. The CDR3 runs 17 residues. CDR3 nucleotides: TGTGCCAGCAGCGCCCTTGATAGCGGAGCGAACACCGGGGAGCTGTTTTTT. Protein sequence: CASSALDSGANTGELFF.

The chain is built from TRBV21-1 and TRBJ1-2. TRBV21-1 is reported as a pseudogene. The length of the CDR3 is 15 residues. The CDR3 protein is CASSKGGRAVDGYTF. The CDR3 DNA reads TGTGCCAGCAGCAAAGGCGGGAGGGCCGTCGATGGCTACACCTTC.

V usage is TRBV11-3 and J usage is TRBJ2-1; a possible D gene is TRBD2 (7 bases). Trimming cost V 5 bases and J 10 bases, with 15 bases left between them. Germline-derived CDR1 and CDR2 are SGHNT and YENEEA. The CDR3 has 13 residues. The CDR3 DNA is TGTGCCAGCAGCCCCCCAGGGGAGGGGGAGCAGTTCTTC. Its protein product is CASSPPGEGEQFF.

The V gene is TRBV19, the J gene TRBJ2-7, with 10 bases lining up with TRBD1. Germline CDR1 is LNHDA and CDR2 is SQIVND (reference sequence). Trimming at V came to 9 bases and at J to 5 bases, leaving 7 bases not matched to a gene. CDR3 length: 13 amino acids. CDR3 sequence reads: CASRQGAEHEQYF. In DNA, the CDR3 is TGTGCCAGCCGACAGGGGGCTGAGCACGAGCAGTACTTC.

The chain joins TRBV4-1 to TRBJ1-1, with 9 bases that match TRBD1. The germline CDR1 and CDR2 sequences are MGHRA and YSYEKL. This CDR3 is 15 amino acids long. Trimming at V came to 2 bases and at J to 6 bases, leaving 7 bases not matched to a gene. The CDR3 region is CASSQPGQGVPEAFF. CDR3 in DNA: TGCGCCAGCAGCCAACCGGGACAGGGCGTACCTGAAGCTTTCTTT.

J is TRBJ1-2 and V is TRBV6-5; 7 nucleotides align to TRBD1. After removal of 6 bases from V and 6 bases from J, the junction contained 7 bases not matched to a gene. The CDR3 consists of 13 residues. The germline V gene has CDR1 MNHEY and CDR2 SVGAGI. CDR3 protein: CASRVTGPHGYTF. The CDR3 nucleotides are TGTGCCAGCAGGGTGACAGGGCCCCATGGCTACACCTTC.

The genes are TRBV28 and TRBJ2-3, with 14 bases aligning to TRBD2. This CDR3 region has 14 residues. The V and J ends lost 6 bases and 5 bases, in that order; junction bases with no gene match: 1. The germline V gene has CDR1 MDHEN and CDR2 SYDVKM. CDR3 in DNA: TGTGCCAGCAGCGGGACTAGCGGGAGAGATACGCAGTATTTT. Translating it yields CASSGTSGRDTQYF. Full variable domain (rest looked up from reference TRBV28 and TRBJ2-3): DVKVTQSSRYLVKRTGEKVFLECVQDMDHENMFWYRQDPGLGLRLIYFSYDVKMKEKGDIPEGYSVSREKKERFSLILESASTNQTSMYLCASSGTSGRDTQYFGPGTRLTVL.

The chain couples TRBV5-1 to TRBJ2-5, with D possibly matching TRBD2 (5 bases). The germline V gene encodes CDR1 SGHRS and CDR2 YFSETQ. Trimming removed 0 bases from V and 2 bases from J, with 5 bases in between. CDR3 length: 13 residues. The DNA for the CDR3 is TGCGCCAGCAGCTTGGGCGGGCAAGAGACCCAGTACTTC. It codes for CASSLGGQETQYF.

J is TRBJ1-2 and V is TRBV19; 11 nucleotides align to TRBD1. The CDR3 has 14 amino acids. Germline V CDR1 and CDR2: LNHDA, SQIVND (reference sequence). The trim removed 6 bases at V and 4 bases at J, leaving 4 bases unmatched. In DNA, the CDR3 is TGTGCCAGTAGACCGGGACAGGGGGTCTATGGCTACACCTTC. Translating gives CASRPGQGVYGYTF.

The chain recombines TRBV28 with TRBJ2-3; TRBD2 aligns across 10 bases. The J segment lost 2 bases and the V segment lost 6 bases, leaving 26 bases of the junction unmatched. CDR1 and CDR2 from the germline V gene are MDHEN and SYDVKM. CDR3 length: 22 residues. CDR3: CASSLPAPGLAQGGVNTDTQYF. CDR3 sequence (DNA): TGTGCCAGCAGCTTACCGGCACCGGGACTAGCGCAGGGGGGGGTGAACACAGATACGCAGTATTTT.

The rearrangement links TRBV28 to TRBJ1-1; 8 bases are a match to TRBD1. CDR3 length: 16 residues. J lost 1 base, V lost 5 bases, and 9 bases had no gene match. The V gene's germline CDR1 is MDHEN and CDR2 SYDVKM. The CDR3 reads CASSKLDRGWNTEAFF. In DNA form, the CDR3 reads TGTGCCAGCAGTAAACTTGACAGGGGCTGGAACACTGAAGCTTTCTTT. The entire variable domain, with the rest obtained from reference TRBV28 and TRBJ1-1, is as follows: DVKVTQSSRYLVKRTGEKVFLECVQDMDHENMFWYRQDPGLGLRLIYFSYDVKMKEKGDIPEGYSVSREKKERFSLILESASTNQTSMYLCASSKLDRGWNTEAFFGQGTRLTVV.

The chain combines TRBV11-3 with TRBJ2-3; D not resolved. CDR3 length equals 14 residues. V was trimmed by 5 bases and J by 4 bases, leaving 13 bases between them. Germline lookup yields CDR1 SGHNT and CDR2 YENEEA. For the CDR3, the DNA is TGTGCCAGCAGCACACCCCTCTCCGCAGATACGCAGTATTTT. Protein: CASSTPLSADTQYF.

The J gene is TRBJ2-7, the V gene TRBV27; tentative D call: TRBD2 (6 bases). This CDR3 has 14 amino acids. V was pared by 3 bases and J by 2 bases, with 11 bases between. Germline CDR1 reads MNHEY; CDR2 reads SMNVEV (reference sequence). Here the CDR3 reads CASSFSSGPYEQYF. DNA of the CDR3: TGTGCCAGCAGTTTTAGTAGCGGCCCCTACGAGCAGTACTTC.

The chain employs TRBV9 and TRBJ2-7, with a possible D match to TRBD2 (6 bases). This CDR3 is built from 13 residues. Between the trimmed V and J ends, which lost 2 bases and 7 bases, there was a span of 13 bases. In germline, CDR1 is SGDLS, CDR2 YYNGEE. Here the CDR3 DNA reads TGTGCCAGCAGCGTGTTCGGTAGCGGAGAGCAGTACTTC. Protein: CASSVFGSGEQYF.

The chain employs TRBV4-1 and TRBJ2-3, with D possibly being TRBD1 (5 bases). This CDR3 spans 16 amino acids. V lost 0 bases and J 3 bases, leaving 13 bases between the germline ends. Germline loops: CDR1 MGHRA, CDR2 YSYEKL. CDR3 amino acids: CASSQDGSGSTDTQYF. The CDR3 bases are TGCGCCAGCAGCCAAGATGGGTCAGGGTCGACAGATACGCAGTATTTT.

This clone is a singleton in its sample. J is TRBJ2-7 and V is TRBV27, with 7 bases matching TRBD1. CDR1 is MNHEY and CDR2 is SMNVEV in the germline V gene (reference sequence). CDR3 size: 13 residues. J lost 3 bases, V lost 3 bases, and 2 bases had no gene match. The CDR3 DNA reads TGTGCCAGCAGTTTTTACAGGGGCTACGAGCAGTACTTC. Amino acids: CASSFYRGYEQYF.

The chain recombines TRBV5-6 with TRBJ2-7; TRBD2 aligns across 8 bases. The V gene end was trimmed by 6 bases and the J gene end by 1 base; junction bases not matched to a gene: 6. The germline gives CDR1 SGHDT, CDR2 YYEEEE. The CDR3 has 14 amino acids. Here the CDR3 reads CASISGGESYEQYF. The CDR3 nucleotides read TGTGCCAGCATTTCGGGAGGGGAATCCTACGAGCAGTACTTC.

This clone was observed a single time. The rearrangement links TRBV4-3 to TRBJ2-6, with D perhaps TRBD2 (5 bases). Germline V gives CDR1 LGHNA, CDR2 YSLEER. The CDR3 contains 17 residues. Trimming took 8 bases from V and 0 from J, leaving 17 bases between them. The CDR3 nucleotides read TGCGCCAGCGGCTTTGAGGGTTCCAGCTCTGGGGCCAACGTCCTGACTTTC. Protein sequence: CASGFEGSSSGANVLTF.

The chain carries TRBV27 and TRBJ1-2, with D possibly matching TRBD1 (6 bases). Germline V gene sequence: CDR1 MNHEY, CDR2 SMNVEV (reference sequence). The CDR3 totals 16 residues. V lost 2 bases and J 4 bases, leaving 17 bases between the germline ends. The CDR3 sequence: CASSLRGGGFGYGYTF. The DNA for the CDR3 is TGTGCCAGCAGTTTACGGGGAGGGGGATTCGGCTATGGCTACACCTTC.

The DNA of the CDR3 is TGTGCCAGCAACCCCGGGGGGACAGGCCACGAAAAACTGTTTTTT. The encoded protein is CASNPGGTGHEKLFF. This chain links TRBV28 with TRBJ1-4; 8 bases are shared with TRBD1. Germline trimming cut 7 bases from V and 8 bases from J; bases unmatched to any gene: 12. This CDR3 contains 15 residues. The V gene's germline CDR1 is MDHEN and CDR2 SYDVKM.

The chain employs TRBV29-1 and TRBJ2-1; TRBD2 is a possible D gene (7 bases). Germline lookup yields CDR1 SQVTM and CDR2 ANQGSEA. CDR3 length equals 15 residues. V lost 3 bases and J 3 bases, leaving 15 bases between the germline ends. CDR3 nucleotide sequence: TGCAGCGTTGATCCAGCGGGGACAATCTACAATGAGCAGTTCTTC. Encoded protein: CSVDPAGTIYNEQFF.